Listed here is a single TCR beta chain. Its antigen specificity is not known. There are no base qualities to consult, and no much larger clone falls within one base. Receptor libraries were prepared by 5' RACE. Sequencing relied on an Illumina HiSeq 2000. Template switching added a universal primer binding site, and the final cDNA carried a unique molecular identifier that allowed TCR cDNA molecules to be counted accurately. First-strand cDNA for TCR alpha and beta chains was synthesized from specific primers in the conserved constant-segment region. To control for contamination, every cDNA library carried two barcodes: a SMART-Mk sample barcode plus Illumina barcodes. Two successive PCR steps introduced TruSeq adapter sequences along with Illumina sample barcodes. The TCR alpha and beta cDNA libraries were sequenced on the Illumina HiSeq platform using custom primers. Turning to the authors' computational methods: Raw reads were processed with MiGEC to extract unique molecular identifiers, and MiXCR was used to determine CDR3 positions. For each individual, recombination models were inferred using an EM algorithm with the repgenHMM and IGoR tools. Shared clonotype analysis was performed with the tcR package in R, normalizing sharing by the product of cloneset sizes. Out-of-frame nonproductive sequences were analyzed to study raw recombination free of thymic and clonal selection effects. TCRdb reran the public reads through fastp at Q25 and MiXCR, keeping productive beta chains. Every CDR3 protein is listed once, alongside the most common genes and DNA of its rows. None of the V and J calls come from the authors' own analysis; TCRdb made them. Here the sample has 600,000 to 800,000 distinct CDR3 sequences; roughly 20% occur a single time. The top ten clonotypes cover 4% to 5.5% of the sample.

The junction carries 18 bases between V and J, which are trimmed by 2 bases and 6 bases respectively. The germline V gene specifies SGDLS as CDR1 and YYNGEE as CDR2. Counted from cysteine to phenylalanine, this CDR3 has 17 amino acids. The entry retains the CDR3 DNA only, 51 bases that are in frame from base 1. Every donor in the study was a healthy Caucasian. Three pairs of female monozygotic twins, all aged roughly 18 to 29 years, were included in the twin cohort. RNA for TCR libraries was isolated from peripheral blood mononuclear cells. The record originates from a study of identical twins (dated by TCRdb to the mid-2010s). About the full investigation: To test whether fetal clonotypes persist, the study used deep sequencing on TCR alpha and beta repertoires from monozygotic twins, unrelated adults of various ages, and cord blood. Replicate twin experiments were performed at different times using different library preparation protocols to rule out contamination. The investigation overall reported the following: Recombination models systematically underestimated out-of-frame TCR alpha sharing in monozygotic twins but agreed with sharing between unrelated individuals. Abundant cord blood beta clonotypes carried fewer insertions; young adult naive repertoires showed a weaker similar trend, while memory repertoires showed none. Compared with coincidental sharing between unrelated individuals, out-of-frame TCR alpha sequences shared between twins showed an excess of sequences with low generation probability. Invariant T cells such as MAIT and iNKT could partly confound zero-insertion analyses, though diverse VJ usage argued against this for most clonotypes. Because the same donors could not be followed over many years, the conclusions depended on cross-sectional statistical analysis. A weaker excess of twin sharing was found in beta out-of-frame sequences because the signal-to-noise ratio was lowered by fewer shared sequences.

The same specimen was also included in a second study, on T cells expressing NK-cell markers. The second study's paper adds: In sorted CD3+CD56+NKG2C+, CD3+CD56+NKG2C- and CD3+CD56-NKG2C+ T-cell subsets from several donors, TCR beta-chain repertoires were profiled. Among the eight sequenced donors, seven were HCMV-seropositive and one was HCMV-seronegative. In several experiments an anti-gammadeltaTCR antibody was added to restrict sorting to alphabetaTCR-expressing T cells. In five to seven donors, the dominant CD3+CD56+NKG2C+ clonotypes were among the top 10 CD8+ clonotypes and accounted for roughly 1.0-8% of CD8+ T cells. Those dominant clonotypes were again the most abundant among CD3+CD56-NKG2C+ cells in a handful of donors, at 28.3-60.1%. Whether the expanded NKG2C-expressing T cell clones were specific for HCMV antigens remained unclear. The study sequenced eight donors, all healthy volunteers chosen at random: three men and five women. HCMV serostatus was determined by detecting HCMV-specific IgG in serum with a commercial ELISA kit. For six donors, bulk peripheral blood T-cell repertoires were additionally sequenced from unsorted PBMC. Reads were demultiplexed and grouped by UMI with MIGEC, and clonotypes were assembled and quantified with MiTCR. To exclude erroneous sequences, any TCR cDNA sequence not supported by at least two reads was discarded. Downstream repertoire analysis used the tcR package, and clonotypes were matched across fractions by CDR3 nucleotide sequence plus V segment. Antigen specificity was annotated against VDJdb with VDJmatch, allowing one amino acid substitution in CDR3.

Sequencing input: PBMCs. The chain joins TRBV9 to TRBJ1-6; the D segment could be TRBD1, given 5 matching bases. This receptor was taken from a woman between 18 and 29 years old in good health. The nucleotide sequence reads TGTGCCAGCAGCGTTCAATACCGACAGTCCCCTAATTCACCCCTCCACTTT. This gives the protein CASSVQYRQSPNSPLHF.